Only a few counts were recorded for the clone carrying this TCR beta chain. This entry is derived from a study of long-term antiretroviral therapy in people with HIV. The ends lost 5 bases at V and 9 bases at J; junction bases unmatched: 6. This CDR3 has 11 residues. In germline, CDR1 is DFQATT, CDR2 SNEGSKA (reference sequence). Running of the v3.0 immunoSEQ assay took place at survey level. A per-sample goal of roughly 40,000-55,000 T-cell genomes was targeted by sequencing. Generated by immunoSEQ multiplex PCR, the TCRdb table keeps only in-frame clones and is missing some. The table records about 17,000 clones, about 81% of them present only once.

The sequenced sample was unsorted PBMCs, obtained 0.1 years after starting antiretroviral therapy. The clonotype comes from a man between 18 and 35 years old with HIV. The chain uses TRBV20-1 and TRBJ1-2; 7 positions match TRBD1. CDR3 residues: CSALRQGRYTF. For the CDR3, the DNA is TGCAGTGCTTTACGACAGGGCCGCTACACCTTC.